These 10 T cell receptor beta chains share one sample of origin, sequenced in a study of cytotoxic CD8 clonotypes in ibrutinib-treated CLL. Sequencing used immunoSEQ multiplex PCR; TCRdb keeps in-frame clones, though not all of them. Of roughly 330,000 clones listed, 67% are singletons. The source was PBMCs, collected after 36 months of ibrutinib treatment. These receptors were collected from a human donor with chronic lymphocytic leukemia.

This clone showed up just once. The V and J genes are TRBV6-1 and TRBJ1-1, with 7 bases lining up with TRBD1. V trimming: 6 bases; J trimming: 1 base; junction bases outside the gene matches: 2. The germline V gene encodes CDR1 MNHNS and CDR2 SASEGT. This CDR3 is 13 amino acids long. CDR3 sequence (DNA): TGTGCCAGCAGCAGGACAGGGAACACTGAAGCTTTCTTT. This codes for CASSRTGNTEAFF.

This chain uses TRBV6-5 with TRBJ2-7, with 10 bases aligning to TRBD2. Germline CDR1 and CDR2: MNHEY and SVGAGI. CDR3 length equals 14 residues. Trimming took 6 bases from V and 2 from J; bases not matched to a gene: 4. In nucleotides, the CDR3 is TGTGCCAGCAGATGGACTAGCGGTCCCTACGAGCAGTACTTC. Protein: CASRWTSGPYEQYF.

This clone was seen a few times. The V call is TRBV20-1, the J call TRBJ2-7, with D unclear. Germline V gene lookup returns CDR1 DFQATT and CDR2 SNEGSKA (reference sequence). The CDR3 spans 10 residues. Between the trimmed V and J ends, which lost 6 bases and 2 bases, there was a span of 5 bases. CDR3 in amino acids: CSASTYEQYF. The CDR3 bases are TGCAGTGCGTCGACCTACGAGCAGTACTTC.

This chain connects TRBV19 to TRBJ2-5; tentative D call: TRBD2 (6 bases). CDR1 is LNHDA and CDR2 is SQIVND in the germline V gene (reference sequence). V lost 6 bases and J lost 3, with 17 bases in between. This CDR3 spans 15 amino acids. The CDR3 DNA sequence: TGTGCCAGTAGCGCCTGGGGGGAGATGAAAGAGACCCAGTACTTC. This gives the protein CASSAWGEMKETQYF.

The chain has TRBV5-1 and TRBJ1-1; D is undetermined. With 4 bases removed from V and 0 bases from J, the gap between germline ends came to 10 bases. CDR3 length: 14 residues. Germline loops: CDR1 SGHRS, CDR2 YFSETQ. In DNA form, the CDR3 reads TGCGCCAGCAGCCGGAGGGATATGAACACTGAAGCTTTCTTT. Translating gives CASSRRDMNTEAFF.

The chain joins TRBV5-1 to TRBJ2-7; 8 positions agree with TRBD2. The germline V gene has CDR1 SGHRS and CDR2 YFSETQ. The ends lost 5 bases at V and 4 bases at J; junction bases unmatched: 8. The CDR3 totals 14 residues. Written as DNA, the CDR3 is TGCGCCAGCAGTCCCAGTGGCGGGGGGTACGAGCAGTACTTC. Protein: CASSPSGGGYEQYF.

The chain has TRBV5-1 and TRBJ2-3; TRBD2 agrees at 11 bases. V shed 3 bases and J 5 bases; nucleotides not matched to a gene: 8. The CDR3 runs 16 residues. Germline CDR1 is SGHRS and CDR2 is YFSETQ. This chain's CDR3 is CASSYGLAGPGDTQYF. In DNA form, the CDR3 reads TGCGCCAGCAGCTACGGACTAGCGGGCCCGGGAGATACGCAGTATTTT.

The CDR3 reads CAISNRDRAQYEQYF. The CDR3 bases are TGTGCCATCAGTAACCGGGACAGGGCGCAATACGAGCAGTACTTC. J is TRBJ2-7 and V is TRBV10-3; 9 positions match TRBD1. V trimming: 5 bases; J trimming: 4 bases; junction bases outside the gene matches: 9. From germline, CDR1 is ENHRY and CDR2 SYGVKD. This CDR3 is built from 15 residues.

The gene calls are TRBV29-1 and TRBJ2-5, with TRBD1 as a possible D gene (6 bases). The CDR3 length is 14 residues. Germline loops: CDR1 SQVTM, CDR2 ANQGSEA. Trimming pared 7 bases from V and 6 bases from J, leaving 21 bases between. The CDR3: CSASGAGSYQTQYF. CDR3 sequence (DNA): TGCAGCGCCTCAGGGGCCGGGTCTTATCAGACCCAGTACTTC.

A word on this clone: One junction end does not reproduce the germline sequence, and a read error may be involved. The chain combines TRBV2 with TRBJ1-4; D is undetermined. Germline V lookup: CDR1 SNHLY, CDR2 FYNNEI. The CDR3 is made up of 11 amino acids. The CDR3 DNA reads TGTGCCAGCAGTCGTCGCCCGCCGGTGACTTTT. Its translation: CASSRRPPVTF.